These 27 T cell receptor beta chains were all obtained from the same sample, sequenced in a study of T-cell reconstitution after alpha-beta-depleted transplantation in children. Preparing the TCRbeta library involved the use of unique molecular identifiers. Each CDR3 protein is one row after TCRdb ran MiXCR on the PCR reads. The sample records 210,000 or so distinct CDR3 sequences, roughly a tenth being singletons. The material was PBMCs from the stem cell graft donor, obtained from the stem cell graft. Every receptor here comes from a human donor who donated a stem cell graft to a child with acute lymphoblastic leukemia.

This clonotype has a handful of counts. This rearrangement joins TRBV11-2 to TRBJ2-1, with D perhaps assigned TRBD1 or TRBD2 (6 bases each). V shed 4 bases and J shed 10 bases, with 20 bases lying between them. The CDR3 extends over 15 amino acids. Germline CDR1 and CDR2: SGHAT and FQNNGV. The chain's CDR3 is CASSSGGPPTEEQFF. The CDR3 coding sequence is TGTGCCAGCAGCTCCGGGGGCCCCCCTACGGAGGAGCAGTTCTTC.

The chain carries TRBV4-2 and TRBJ2-2, with 7 bases matching TRBD1. Germline V gives CDR1 LGHNA, CDR2 YNFKEQ. Trimming took 2 bases from V and 14 from J; bases not matched to a gene: 2. The CDR3 extends over 11 amino acids. CDR3 DNA: TGTGCCAGCAGCCAACAGGGGGTACTGTTTTTT. Its translation is CASSQQGVLFF.

This clonotype showed up many times. The CDR3, as DNA: TGTGCCAGCAGCGTAGAACAGGGACCTTCCTACGAGCAGTACTTC. Residues: CASSVEQGPSYEQYF. The chain has TRBV9 and TRBJ2-7; D is possibly TRBD1 (6 bases). This CDR3 has 15 residues. The V end was cut by 0 bases, the J end by 1 base, with 11 bases between. CDR1 and CDR2 (germline): SGDLS, YYNGEE.

This clonotype was detected a few times. The chain carries TRBV3-1 and TRBJ2-1; 7 bases fit TRBD2. V trimming: 1 base; J trimming: 6 bases; junction bases outside the gene matches: 12. Germline V gives CDR1 LGHDT, CDR2 YNNKEL (reference sequence). This CDR3 has 17 amino acids. The CDR3 is CASSQVGGAGTSNEQFF. As DNA, the CDR3 is TGTGCCAGCAGCCAAGTCGGTGGAGCGGGGACCTCCAATGAGCAGTTCTTC.

The CDR3 reads CASSFEDTEAFF. The CDR3 DNA reads as TGTGCCAGCAGCTTTGAGGACACTGAAGCTTTCTTT. The chain employs TRBV7-9 and TRBJ1-1, with D uncertain. The V gene's germline CDR1 is SEHNR and CDR2 FQNEAQ (reference sequence). CDR3 length: 12 amino acids. V gave up 3 bases and J gave up 3 bases, with 5 bases separating them. Supplemented by reference TRBV7-9 and TRBJ1-1, the full variable domain reads DTGVSQNPRHKITKRGQNVTFRCDPISEHNRLYWYRQTLGQGPEFLTYFQNEAQLEKSRLLSDRFSAERPKGSFSTLEIQRTEQGDSAMYLCASSFEDTEAFFGQGTRLTVV.

This rearrangement joins TRBV4-3 to TRBJ1-5; D is possibly TRBD1 (6 bases). The CDR3 runs to 15 residues. CDR1 and CDR2 from the germline V gene are LGHNA and YSLEER. V was shortened by 0 bases and J by 7 bases, with 13 bases between the two germline ends. As DNA, the CDR3 is TGCGCCAGCAGCCAAGATGTGGGGGCTGGGCAGCCCCAGCATTTT. Encoded protein: CASSQDVGAGQPQHF.

The rearrangement joins TRBV7-9 to TRBJ2-3; 8 bases agree with TRBD1. The ends lost 5 bases at V and 3 bases at J; junction bases unmatched: 4. The length of the CDR3 is 14 residues. In germline, CDR1 is SEHNR, CDR2 FQNEAQ (reference sequence). CDR3 coding DNA: TGTGCCAGCAGCGGACAGGGTTGGACAGATACGCAGTATTTT. It yields the protein CASSGQGWTDTQYF.

This clonotype was counted only a few times. The gene calls are TRBV18 and TRBJ2-5; possible D gene TRBD1, 6 bases. Between the trimmed V and J ends, which lost 7 bases and 1 base, there was a span of 10 bases. The CDR3 totals 13 residues. From germline, CDR1 is KGHSH and CDR2 LQKENI. The CDR3 DNA reads TGTGCCAGCTTACCGGACAGCCAAGAGACCCAGTACTTC. Its protein is CASLPDSQETQYF.

This sequence joins TRBV6-2 or TRBV6-3 and TRBJ2-3, with TRBD2 identical over 7 bases. Germline V gives CDR1 MNHEY, CDR2 SVGEGT. The ends lost 8 bases at V and 1 base at J; junction bases unmatched: 9. This CDR3 contains 15 residues. The CDR3 coding sequence is TGTGCCAGCTATCCCCGGGCGGGGGGCACAGATACGCAGTATTTT. Translating it yields CASYPRAGGTDTQYF.

The CDR3 nucleotides read TGTGCCAGCAGTTACTCGTCTTTAAGGGAGCTGTTTTTT. Its translation is CASSYSSLRELFF. The chain is built from TRBV6-2 or TRBV6-3 and TRBJ2-2, with no clear D. Trimming left V 0 bases short and J 9 bases short, with 8 bases between. CDR1 and CDR2 from the germline V gene are MNHEY and SVGEGT. The CDR3 totals 13 residues.

In its sample, this clonotype was seen many times. This rearrangement joins TRBV28 to TRBJ1-3, with D possibly being TRBD1 (6 bases). Germline V gives CDR1 MDHEN, CDR2 SYDVKM. The V gene lost 6 bases and the J gene lost 1 base, with 13 bases spanning the gap. The CDR3 is 15 amino acids. CDR3 DNA: TGTGCCAGCAGGGACAGCCGAATATCTGGAAACACCATATATTTT. Its translation: CASRDSRISGNTIYF.

This clonotype turned up a few times. This rearrangement joins TRBV25-1 to TRBJ2-7, with 10 bases fitting TRBD1. The ends lost 4 bases at V and 5 bases at J; junction bases unmatched: 2. The CDR3 is made up of 13 amino acids. Germline values: CDR1 MGHDK, CDR2 SYGVNS. CDR3 in amino acids: CASSATGGHEQYF. Written as DNA, the CDR3 is TGTGCCAGCAGTGCGACAGGGGGCCACGAGCAGTACTTC.

This clonotype has only a few counts. The chain employs TRBV7-2 and TRBJ2-1, with D perhaps matching TRBD2 (5 bases). There are 12 residues in the CDR3. The V end was cut by 2 bases, the J end by 12 bases, with 11 bases between. Germline CDR1 and CDR2: SGHTA and FQGNSA. This CDR3 is CASSLYGERQFF. Here the CDR3 DNA reads TGTGCCAGCAGCTTATACGGGGAAAGGCAGTTCTTC.

This clonotype appeared many times. The chain carries TRBV5-1 and TRBJ1-1; D is ambiguous. Trimming cost V 4 bases and J 0 bases, with 10 bases left between them. Germline values: CDR1 SGHRS, CDR2 YFSETQ. The CDR3 consists of 14 residues. CDR3 protein: CASSPGGMNTEAFF. Here the CDR3 DNA reads TGCGCCAGCAGCCCTGGTGGGATGAACACTGAAGCTTTCTTT.

This chain links TRBV6-1 with TRBJ2-4, with 13 bases that match TRBD2. This CDR3 has 14 residues. Per the germline V gene, CDR1 is MNHNS and CDR2 is SASEGT. The ends lost 7 bases at V and 4 bases at J; junction bases unmatched: 1. DNA of the CDR3: TGTGCCAGCAAGGGACTAGCGGGGAAAAACATTCAGTACTTC. The encoded protein is CASKGLAGKNIQYF.

This clonotype was observed at least ten times. The genes are TRBV12-3 or TRBV12-4 and TRBJ2-5; D gene ambiguous. CDR3 length: 18 residues. Trimming removed 2 bases from V and 0 bases from J, with 19 bases in between. Written as DNA, the CDR3 is TGTGCCAGCAGTTTATTTGCCCCTCCGCATACCTACCAAGAGACCCAGTACTTC. It specifies CASSLFAPPHTYQETQYF.

In this sample, this clonotype turned up many times. This chain joins TRBV5-1 and TRBJ1-4, with no clear D. The ends were cut back, 2 bases at V and 5 bases at J, with 13 bases in the middle. Germline V gives CDR1 SGHRS, CDR2 YFSETQ. This CDR3 is 15 amino acids long. CDR3 sequence: CASSFLGRPNEKLFF. CDR3 nucleotides: TGCGCCAGCAGCTTCTTGGGCAGGCCGAATGAAAAACTGTTTTTT.

The V call is TRBV6-1, the J call TRBJ1-4; a possible D gene is TRBD1 (6 bases). Per the germline V gene, CDR1 is MNHNS and CDR2 is SASEGT. The CDR3 is 15 amino acids. V gave up 4 bases and J gave up 4 bases, with 13 bases separating them. This CDR3 is CASSVPGQINEKLFF. CDR3 coding DNA: TGTGCCAGCAGTGTACCCGGACAGATTAATGAAAAACTGTTTTTT.

This clonotype appeared a few times. The CDR3 loop reads CASSYQTGRTEAFF. The CDR3 nucleotides read TGTGCCAGCAGCTATCAGACAGGGCGGACTGAAGCTTTCTTT. The chain carries TRBV7-2 and TRBJ1-1; 7 nucleotides line up with TRBD1. The CDR3 consists of 14 residues. The V and J ends lost 4 bases and 5 bases, in that order; junction bases with no gene match: 7. Germline values: CDR1 SGHTA, CDR2 FQGNSA.

This clonotype was counted only a few times. V gene TRBV6-5 combines with J gene TRBJ2-3; weak D call: TRBD1 (5 bases). The length of the CDR3 is 16 residues. Trimming removed 0 bases at V and 6 bases at J, with 16 bases between. Looked up from germline, CDR1 is MNHEY and CDR2 is SVGAGI. CDR3 sequence: CASSYSTAGMGDTQYF. DNA for the CDR3: TGTGCCAGCAGTTACTCGACCGCAGGGATGGGGGATACGCAGTATTTT.

This clonotype was counted between two and nine times. The chain joins TRBV28 to TRBJ1-2, with a tentative D call TRBD1 (6 bases). V gave up 5 bases and J gave up 6 bases, with 28 bases separating them. Germline loops: CDR1 MDHEN, CDR2 SYDVKM. The CDR3 length is 18 residues. The CDR3 here is CASSPGPKPEQGFHGYTF. The CDR3 DNA reads as TGTGCCAGCAGTCCTGGACCTAAGCCGGAACAGGGTTTTCATGGCTACACCTTC.

This clonotype appeared a few times. The gene calls are TRBV25-1 and TRBJ1-1; D unresolved. Germline V CDR1 and CDR2: MGHDK, SYGVNS. The CDR3 is 15 residues long. With 1 base removed from V and 3 bases from J, the gap between germline ends came to 12 bases. The CDR3 region has the DNA TGTGCCAGCAGTGAATTGAGGGCCCTGGACACTGAAGCTTTCTTT. Translating it yields CASSELRALDTEAFF.

This clonotype was counted a few times. J is TRBJ2-1 and V is TRBV4-2, with TRBD2 matching over 12 bases. This CDR3 region has 19 residues. The J segment lost 0 bases and the V segment lost 0 bases, leaving 6 bases of the junction unmatched. Germline loops: CDR1 LGHNA, CDR2 YNFKEQ. Written as DNA, the CDR3 is TGTGCCAGCAGCCAAGATCGGCTAGCGGGGGGGAGCTCCTACAATGAGCAGTTCTTC. Encoded protein: CASSQDRLAGGSSYNEQFF.

The chain recombines TRBV12-3 or TRBV12-4 with TRBJ1-1; D ambiguous. The CDR3 covers 14 residues. The V gene lost 0 bases and the J gene lost 9 bases, with 14 bases spanning the gap. CDR3 sequence (DNA): TGTGCCAGCAGTTTAGCGTACACCGGAAGGAAAGCTTTCTTT. Amino acid sequence: CASSLAYTGRKAFF.

This clonotype was counted many times. The chain couples TRBV14 to TRBJ1-2; D not certain. The CDR3 loop spans 13 amino acids. V was shortened by 2 bases and J by 7 bases, with 11 bases between the two germline ends. The germline V gene has CDR1 SGHDN and CDR2 FVKESK. CDR3 nucleotides: TGTGCCAGCAGCCAACTACAGTCCGGTGGCTACACCTTC. It yields the protein CASSQLQSGGYTF.

The V gene is TRBV4-2, the J gene TRBJ2-1, with a weak D call TRBD1 (5 bases). The CDR3 runs to 15 residues. From germline, CDR1 is LGHNA and CDR2 YNFKEQ. The V end lost 1 base, the J end lost 4 bases, and 11 bases lay between the germline ends. CDR3 nucleotide sequence: TGTGCCAGCAGCCAAGGTGCCAGGGATTACAATGAGCAGTTCTTC. It yields the protein CASSQGARDYNEQFF.

The V and J genes are TRBV30 and TRBJ2-2; D not resolved. Trimming removed 2 bases at V and 3 bases at J, with 10 bases between. The CDR3 has 14 residues. Germline V gene data show CDR1 as GTSNPN and CDR2 as SVGIG (reference sequence). The CDR3 DNA sequence: TGTGCCTGGAGTTTAGTGGGGTACACCGGGGAGCTGTTTTTT. This encodes CAWSLVGYTGELFF.